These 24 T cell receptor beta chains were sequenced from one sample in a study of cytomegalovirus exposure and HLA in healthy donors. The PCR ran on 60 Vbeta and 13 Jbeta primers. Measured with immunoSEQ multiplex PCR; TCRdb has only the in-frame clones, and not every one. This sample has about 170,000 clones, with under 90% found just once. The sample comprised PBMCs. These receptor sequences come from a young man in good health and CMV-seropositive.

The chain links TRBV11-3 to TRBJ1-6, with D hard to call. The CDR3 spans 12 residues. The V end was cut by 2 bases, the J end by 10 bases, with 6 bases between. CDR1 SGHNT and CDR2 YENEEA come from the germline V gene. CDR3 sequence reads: CASSLWRSPLHF. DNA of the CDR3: TGTGCCAGCAGCTTATGGAGATCACCCCTCCACTTT.

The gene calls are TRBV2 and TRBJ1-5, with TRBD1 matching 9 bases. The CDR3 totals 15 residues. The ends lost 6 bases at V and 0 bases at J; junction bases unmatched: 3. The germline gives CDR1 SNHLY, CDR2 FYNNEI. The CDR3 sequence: CASSPGQGSNQPQHF. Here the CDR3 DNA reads TGTGCCAGCAGCCCGGGACAGGGTAGCAATCAGCCCCAGCATTTT.

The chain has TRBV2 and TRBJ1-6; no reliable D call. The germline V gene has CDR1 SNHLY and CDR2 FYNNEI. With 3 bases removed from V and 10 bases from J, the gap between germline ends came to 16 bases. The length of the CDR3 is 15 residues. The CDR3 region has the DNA TGTGCCAGCAGTGACCGATACAGCCTTTCCTCACCCCTCCACTTT. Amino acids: CASSDRYSLSSPLHF.

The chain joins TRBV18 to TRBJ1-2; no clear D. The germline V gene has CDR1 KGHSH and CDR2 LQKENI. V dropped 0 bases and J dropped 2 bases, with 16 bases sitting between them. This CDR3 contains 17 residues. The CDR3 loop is CASSPPYDLYSNYGYTF. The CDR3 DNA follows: TGTGCCAGCTCACCACCCTATGACTTATACTCAAACTATGGCTACACCTTC.

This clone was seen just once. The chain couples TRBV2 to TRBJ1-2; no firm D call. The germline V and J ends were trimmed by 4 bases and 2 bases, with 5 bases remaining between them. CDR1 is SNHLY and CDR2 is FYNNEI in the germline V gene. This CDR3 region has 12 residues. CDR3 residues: CASSGQNYGYTF. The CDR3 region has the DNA TGTGCCAGCAGTGGGCAGAACTATGGCTACACCTTC.

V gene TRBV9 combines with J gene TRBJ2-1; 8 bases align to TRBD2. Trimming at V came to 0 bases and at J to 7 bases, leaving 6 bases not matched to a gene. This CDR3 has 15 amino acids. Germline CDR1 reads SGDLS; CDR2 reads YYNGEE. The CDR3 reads CASSVAARGENEQFF. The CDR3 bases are TGTGCCAGCAGCGTAGCAGCGCGGGGGGAGAATGAGCAGTTCTTC.

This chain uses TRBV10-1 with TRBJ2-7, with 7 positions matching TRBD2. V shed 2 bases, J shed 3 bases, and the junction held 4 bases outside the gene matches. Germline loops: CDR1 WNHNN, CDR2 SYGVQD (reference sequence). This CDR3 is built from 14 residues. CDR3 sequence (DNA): TGCGCCAGCAGTGAGGCGGGAGCCGTCTACGAGCAGTACTTC. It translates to CASSEAGAVYEQYF.

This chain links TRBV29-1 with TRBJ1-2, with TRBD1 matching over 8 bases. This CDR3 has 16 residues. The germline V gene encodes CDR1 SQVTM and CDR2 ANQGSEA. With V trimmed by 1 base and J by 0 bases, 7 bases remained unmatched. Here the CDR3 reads CSVEGGRGLSNYGYTF. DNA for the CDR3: TGCAGCGTTGAAGGAGGCAGGGGGCTTTCTAACTATGGCTACACCTTC. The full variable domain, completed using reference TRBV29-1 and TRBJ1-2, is SAVISQKPSRDICQRGTSLTIQCQVDSQVTMMFWYRQQPGQSLTLIATANQGSEATYESGFVIDKFPISRPNLTFSTLTVSNMSPEDSSIYLCSVEGGRGLSNYGYTFGSGTRLTVV.

The CDR3 spells CASSFQLAGGTDTQYF. DNA for the CDR3: TGCGCCAGCAGCTTCCAACTAGCGGGGGGGACAGATACGCAGTATTTT. The chain has TRBV5-1 and TRBJ2-3; 13 nucleotides agree with TRBD2. The V gene end was trimmed by 2 bases and the J gene end by 3 bases; junction bases not matched to a gene: 3. The CDR3 has 16 residues. Germline CDR1 SGHRS, CDR2 YFSETQ.

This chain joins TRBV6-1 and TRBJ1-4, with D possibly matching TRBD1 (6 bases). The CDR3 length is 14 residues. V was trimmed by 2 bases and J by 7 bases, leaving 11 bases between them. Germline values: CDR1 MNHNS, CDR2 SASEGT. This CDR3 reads CASSEQGLSEKLFF. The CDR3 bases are TGTGCCAGCAGTGAACAGGGGTTGTCTGAAAAACTGTTTTTT.

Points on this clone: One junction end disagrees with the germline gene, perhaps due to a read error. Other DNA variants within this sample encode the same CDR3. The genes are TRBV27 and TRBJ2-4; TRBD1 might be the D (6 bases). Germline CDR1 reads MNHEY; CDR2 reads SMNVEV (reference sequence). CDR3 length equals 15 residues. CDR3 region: CASSLVGQSKNIQYF. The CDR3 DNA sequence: TGCGCCAGCAGTTTAGTCGGACAGAGTAAAAACATTCAGTACTTC.

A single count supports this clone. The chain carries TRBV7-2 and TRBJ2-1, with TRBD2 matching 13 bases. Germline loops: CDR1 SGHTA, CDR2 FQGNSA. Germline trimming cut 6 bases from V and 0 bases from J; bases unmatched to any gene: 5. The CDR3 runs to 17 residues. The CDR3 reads CASRSLAGGFSYNEQFF. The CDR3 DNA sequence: TGTGCCAGCAGGTCACTAGCGGGGGGGTTCTCCTACAATGAGCAGTTCTTC.

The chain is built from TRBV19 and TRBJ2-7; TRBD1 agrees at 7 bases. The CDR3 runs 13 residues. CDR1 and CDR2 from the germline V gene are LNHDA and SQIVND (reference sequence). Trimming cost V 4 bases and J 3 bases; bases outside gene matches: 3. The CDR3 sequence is CASSSAGGYEQYF. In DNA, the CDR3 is TGTGCCAGTAGTAGCGCAGGGGGCTACGAGCAGTACTTC.

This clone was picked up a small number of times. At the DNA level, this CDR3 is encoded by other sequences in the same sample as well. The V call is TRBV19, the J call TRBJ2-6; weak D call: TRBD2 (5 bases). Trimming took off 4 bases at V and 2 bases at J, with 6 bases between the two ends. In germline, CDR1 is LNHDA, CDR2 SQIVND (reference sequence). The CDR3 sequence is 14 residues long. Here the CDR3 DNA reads TGTGCCAGTAGTACCGGGGCTGGGGCCAACGTCCTGACTTTC. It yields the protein CASSTGAGANVLTF. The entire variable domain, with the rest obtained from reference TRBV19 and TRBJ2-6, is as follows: DGGITQSPKYLFRKEGQNVTLSCEQNLNHDAMYWYRQDPGQGLRLIYYSQIVNDFQKGDIAEGYSVSREKKESFPLTVTSAQKNPTAFYLCASSTGAGANVLTFGAGSRLTVL.

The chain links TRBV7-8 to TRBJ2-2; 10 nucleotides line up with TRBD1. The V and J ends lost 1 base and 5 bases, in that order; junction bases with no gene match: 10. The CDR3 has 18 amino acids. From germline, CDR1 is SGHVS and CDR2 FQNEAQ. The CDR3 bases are TGTGCCAGCAGCTTAGTGGGGCCGGGACAGGGGTTTACCGGGGAGCTGTTTTTT. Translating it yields CASSLVGPGQGFTGELFF.

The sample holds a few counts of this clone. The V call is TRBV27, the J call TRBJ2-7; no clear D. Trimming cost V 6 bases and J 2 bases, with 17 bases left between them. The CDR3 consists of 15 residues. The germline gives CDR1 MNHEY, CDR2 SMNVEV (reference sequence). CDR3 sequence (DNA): TGTGCCAGCAGGCCGGTTTCGGGTTCGGCCTACGAGCAGTACTTC. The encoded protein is CASRPVSGSAYEQYF.

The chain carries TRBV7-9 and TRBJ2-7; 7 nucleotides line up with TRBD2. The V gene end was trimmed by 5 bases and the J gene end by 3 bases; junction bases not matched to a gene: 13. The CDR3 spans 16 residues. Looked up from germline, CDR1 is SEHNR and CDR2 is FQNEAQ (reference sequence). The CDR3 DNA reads TGTGCCAGCAGCCTCGACACAGAAGCGGGGTTCTACGAGCAGTACTTC. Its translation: CASSLDTEAGFYEQYF.

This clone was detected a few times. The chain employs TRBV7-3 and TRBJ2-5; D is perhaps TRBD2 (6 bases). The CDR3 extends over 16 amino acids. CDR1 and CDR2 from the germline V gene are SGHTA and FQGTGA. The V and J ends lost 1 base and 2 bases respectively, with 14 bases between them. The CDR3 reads CASSLMPLAAQETQYF. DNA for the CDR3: TGTGCCAGCAGCTTAATGCCACTAGCAGCTCAAGAGACCCAGTACTTC. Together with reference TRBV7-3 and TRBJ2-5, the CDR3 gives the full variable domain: GAGVSQTPSNKVTEKGKYVELRCDPISGHTALYWYRQSLGQGPEFLIYFQGTGAADDSGLPNDRFFAVRPEGSVSTLKIQRTERGDSAVYLCASSLMPLAAQETQYFGPGTRLLVL.

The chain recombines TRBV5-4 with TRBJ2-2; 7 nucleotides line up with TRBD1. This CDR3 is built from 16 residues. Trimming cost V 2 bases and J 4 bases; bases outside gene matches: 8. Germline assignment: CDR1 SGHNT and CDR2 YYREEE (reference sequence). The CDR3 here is CASSFPGQTFTGELFF. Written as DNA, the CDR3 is TGTGCCAGCAGCTTCCCGGGACAGACATTCACCGGGGAGCTGTTTTTT.

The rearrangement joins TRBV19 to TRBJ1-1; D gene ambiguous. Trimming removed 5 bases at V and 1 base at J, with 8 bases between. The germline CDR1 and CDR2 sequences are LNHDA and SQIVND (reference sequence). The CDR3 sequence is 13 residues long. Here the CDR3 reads CASSSNRNTEAFF. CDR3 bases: TGTGCCAGTAGTTCAAACAGGAACACTGAAGCTTTCTTT.

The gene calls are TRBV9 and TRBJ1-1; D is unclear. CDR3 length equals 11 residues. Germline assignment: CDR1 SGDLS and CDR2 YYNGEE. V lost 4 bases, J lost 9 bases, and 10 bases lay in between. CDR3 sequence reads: CASSPGDKAFF. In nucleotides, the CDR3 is TGTGCCAGCAGCCCCGGTGATAAAGCTTTCTTT.

CDR3 sequence: CASSQSNQGWSTDTQYF. CDR3 DNA sequence: TGTGCCAGCAGCCAATCTAATCAGGGCTGGAGCACAGATACGCAGTATTTT. The chain links TRBV16 to TRBJ2-3, with D maybe TRBD1 (5 bases). Looked up from germline, CDR1 is KGHSY and CDR2 is FQNENV. The CDR3 is 17 amino acids. The ends were cut back, 0 bases at V and 0 bases at J, with 13 bases in the middle.

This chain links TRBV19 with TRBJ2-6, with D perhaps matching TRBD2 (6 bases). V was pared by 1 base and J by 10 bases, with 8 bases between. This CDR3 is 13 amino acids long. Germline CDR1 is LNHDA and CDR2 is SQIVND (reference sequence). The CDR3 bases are TGTGCCAGTAGTATAGTGGGGACTAACGTCCTGACTTTC. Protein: CASSIVGTNVLTF.

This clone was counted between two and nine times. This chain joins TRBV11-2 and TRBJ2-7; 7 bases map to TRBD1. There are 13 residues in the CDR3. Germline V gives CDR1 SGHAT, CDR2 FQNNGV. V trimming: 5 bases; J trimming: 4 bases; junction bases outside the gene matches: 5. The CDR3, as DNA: TGTGCCAGCAGCCAAGACAGGGAGTACGAGCAGTACTTC. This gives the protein CASSQDREYEQYF.